The subject of this entry is one T cell receptor beta chain. Enrollment of patients from Seattle took place during active infection, with longitudinal follow-up. In the original analysis: Amplification of reference gene primers was used by the study to estimate nucleated cell counts. Using immunoSEQ multiplex PCR, the repertoire was profiled, and TCRdb retains in-frame clones only, with some absent. Clone size and V and J calls were adopted from that table, with D and trimming inferred from the DNA. The sample yields about 370,000 clones, 80% to 90% seen once. The data belong to a study of blood T cell repertoires in COVID-19. Study as a whole: PBMCs, B-cell-depleted T cells, or T cells provided the cDNA or gDNA that made up the material.

This CDR3 contains 16 residues. V lost 7 bases and J lost 4; bases outside the gene matches: 7. Germline CDR1 is SQVTM and CDR2 is ANQGSEA. The sequenced sample was peripheral blood. This chain uses TRBV29-1 with TRBJ2-2, with 15 nucleotides matching TRBD2. This clonotype was obtained from a woman in her 30s with COVID-19, enrolled during active disease. DNA for the CDR3: TGCAGCGCAGGGACTAGCGGGAGGTTTGGCACCGGGGAGCTGTTTTTT. Encoded protein: CSAGTSGRFGTGELFF.